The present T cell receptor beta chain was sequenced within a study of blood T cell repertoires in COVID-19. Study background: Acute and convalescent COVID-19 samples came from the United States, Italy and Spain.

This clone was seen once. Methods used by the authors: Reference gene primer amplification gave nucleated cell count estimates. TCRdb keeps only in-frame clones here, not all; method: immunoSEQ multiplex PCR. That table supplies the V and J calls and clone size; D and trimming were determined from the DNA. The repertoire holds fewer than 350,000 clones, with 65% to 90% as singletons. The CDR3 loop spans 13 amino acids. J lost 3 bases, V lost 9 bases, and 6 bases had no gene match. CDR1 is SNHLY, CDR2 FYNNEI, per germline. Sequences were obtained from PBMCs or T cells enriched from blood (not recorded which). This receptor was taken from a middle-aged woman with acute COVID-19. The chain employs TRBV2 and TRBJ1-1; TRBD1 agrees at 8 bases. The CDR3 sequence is CARSLDRDTEAFF. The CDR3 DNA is TGTGCCAGAAGCCTGGACAGGGACACTGAAGCTTTCTTT.